Listed here are 10 T cell receptor beta chains from one sample, sequenced in a study of T cells after yellow fever vaccination. TCRdb ran MiXCR on the 5' RACE reads and lists one entry per CDR3 protein. This sample has around 310,000 distinct CDR3 sequences; 8.5% to 9% occur once, and the top ten carry around 17%. Material: PBMCs, obtained on the day of the first yellow fever vaccination. Receptors originate from a man younger than 30 who received the YFV17D yellow fever vaccine.

The CDR3 DNA sequence: TGTGCCAGCAGCTTCGCCACAGGGGACTCACCCCTCCACTTT. Translation gives CASSFATGDSPLHF. The J gene is TRBJ1-6, the V gene TRBV7-8; 7 bases fit TRBD1. CDR3 length: 14 residues. The germline CDR1 and CDR2 sequences are SGHVS and FQNEAQ. The V gene end was trimmed by 3 bases and the J gene end by 10 bases; junction bases not matched to a gene: 6.

This chain uses TRBV12-3 or TRBV12-4 with TRBJ1-1; 10 bases are a match to TRBD1. The CDR3 consists of 14 residues. V lost 7 bases to trimming and J lost 3 bases; unmatched junction nucleotides: 5. CDR3 DNA: TGTGCCAGCACCCAGGACAGGGGGGACACTGAAGCTTTCTTT. Its translation is CASTQDRGDTEAFF.

This clonotype was recorded many times. The chain has TRBV20-1 and TRBJ1-2; maybe TRBD1 (6 bases). Germline V lookup: CDR1 DFQATT, CDR2 SNEGSKA (reference sequence). The CDR3 contains 14 residues. V lost 2 bases, J lost 9 bases, and 19 bases lay in between. The CDR3 here is CSARSIFGGLSYTF. CDR3 nucleotide sequence: TGCAGTGCTAGAAGTATATTCGGGGGGCTTAGCTACACCTTC.

As regards this clonotype: The CDR3 does not close with the conserved phenylalanine or tryptophan, likely indicating a read error. The CDR3 is CASRSGGAGGMNTEAFS. The CDR3 nucleotides are TGTGCCAGCAGATCAGGGGGCGCCGGGGGCATGAACACTGAAGCTTTCTCT. This chain joins TRBV28 and TRBJ1-1; the match to TRBD1 covers 8 bases. Germline V gene data show CDR1 as MDHEN and CDR2 as SYDVKM. The CDR3 length is 17 residues. V dropped 6 bases and J dropped 0; count of bases not matched to a gene: 12.

The chain recombines TRBV9 with TRBJ1-4; D ambiguous. CDR3 length: 14 amino acids. CDR1 SGDLS and CDR2 YYNGEE come from the germline V gene. With 4 bases removed from V and 4 bases from J, the gap between germline ends came to 11 bases. The CDR3 DNA is TGTGCCAGCAGCCCCACTCAACATAATGAAAAACTGTTTTTT. As protein: CASSPTQHNEKLFF.

V and J are TRBV10-2 and TRBJ2-3; perhaps D is TRBD1 or TRBD2 (6 bases each). Trimming took off 6 bases at V and 4 bases at J, with 14 bases between the two ends. The CDR3 extends over 14 amino acids. Germline CDR1 WSHSY, CDR2 SAAADI. CDR3 sequence (DNA): TGCGCCAGCAGGCCTGTAGGGGGGCCAGATACGCAGTATTTT. Its protein product is CASRPVGGPDTQYF.

This chain links TRBV4-1 with TRBJ2-5; D gene uncertain. CDR3 length: 14 residues. Trimming cost V 0 bases and J 7 bases, with 12 bases left between them. Germline V gene lookup returns CDR1 MGHRA and CDR2 YSYEKL. The CDR3 region is CASSQDQTARTQYF. The CDR3 region has the DNA TGCGCCAGCAGCCAAGATCAGACCGCGAGGACCCAGTACTTC.

This clonotype has only a few counts. The chain has TRBV6-2 or TRBV6-3 and TRBJ2-5; no firm D call. Germline-derived CDR1 and CDR2 are MNHEY and SVGEGT. The V end was cut by 8 bases, the J end by 5 bases, with 12 bases between. CDR3 size: 12 residues. The CDR3 loop is CASAATTETQYF. CDR3 in DNA: TGTGCCAGCGCTGCTACGACGGAGACCCAGTACTTC.

To note about this clonotype: A read error is possible here, since a much larger clone lies one base away. The rearrangement joins TRBV15 to TRBJ2-3, with D uncertain. CDR3 length equals 13 residues. Germline CDR1 reads LNHNV; CDR2 reads YYDKDF (reference sequence). V was pared by 2 bases and J by 2 bases, with 5 bases between. The CDR3 bases are TGTGCCACCAGCAGACGGTCCACAGATACGCAGTATTTT. It yields the protein CATSRRSTDTQYF. Variable domain in full (rest from reference TRBV15 and TRBJ2-3): DAMVIQNPRYQVTQFGKPVTLSCSQTLNHNVMYWYQQKSSQAPKLLFHYYDKDFNNEADTPDNFQSRRPNTSFCFLDIRSPGLGDTAMYLCATSRRSTDTQYFGPGTRLTVL.

V and J are TRBV19 and TRBJ2-6; D is unclear. Trimming shortened V by 3 bases and J by 0 bases, and 6 bases separated the two germline ends. Germline loops: CDR1 LNHDA, CDR2 SQIVND (reference sequence). This CDR3 contains 15 residues. In DNA, the CDR3 is TGTGCCAGTAGTATCGTAGACTCTGGGGCCAACGTCCTGACTTTC. The encoded protein is CASSIVDSGANVLTF.